The T cell receptor (beta chain) under discussion was sequenced for a study of immune cell composition in non-small cell lung cancer. Assay: immunoSEQ multiplex PCR; the TCRdb copy retains only in-frame clones and omits some. The table records around 6,000 clones, just under 80% of them present only once. The CDR3 loop spans 14 amino acids. Trimming shortened V by 7 bases and J by 1 base, and 11 bases separated the two germline ends. Germline V gene lookup returns CDR1 SNHLY and CDR2 FYNNEI. Findings and limits, study-wide: Squamous lung tumours showed higher top 10 clone scores and clonality than adenocarcinomas. Tumour-reactive clones were not shown to match dominant in vivo tumour clones. Smoking pack-years did not significantly correlate with tumour TCR-beta clonality.

A note on this clone: Antigen: not known.

The origin of this receptor is a human donor with non-small cell lung cancer. The rearrangement uses TRBV2 and TRBJ1-5; TRBD1 might be the D (5 bases). Sequencing was performed on lung tumor tissue. The CDR3 sequence: CASTKTESNQPQHF. CDR3 sequence (DNA): TGTGCCAGCACGAAGACAGAGAGCAATCAGCCCCAGCATTTT.